These 8 T cell receptor beta chains were all obtained from the same sample, sequenced in a study of cytomegalovirus exposure and HLA in healthy donors. A multiplex PCR was run with 60 Vbeta primers and 13 Jbeta primers. Sequenced by immunoSEQ multiplex PCR; TCRdb stores in-frame clones only, minus some. The sample carries hundreds of thousands of clones, approximately 90% recorded once. Sequenced material: PBMCs. The receptors were gathered from a woman between 18 and 29 years old in good health and CMV-seronegative.

This CDR3 is CASSRGQGYTEAFF. Written as DNA, the CDR3 is TGTGCCAGCAGCCGCGGACAGGGCTACACTGAAGCTTTCTTT. The J gene is TRBJ1-1, the V gene TRBV5-4; 8 positions match TRBD1. Germline CDR1 reads SGHNT; CDR2 reads YYREEE (reference sequence). This CDR3 has 14 amino acids. The ends lost 4 bases at V and 3 bases at J; junction bases unmatched: 5.

This clone was recorded once. The chain combines TRBV27 with TRBJ2-7; 8 bases are a match to TRBD2. Germline-derived CDR1 and CDR2 are MNHEY and SMNVEV (reference sequence). The CDR3 runs 16 residues. The V and J ends lost 4 bases and 3 bases, in that order; junction bases with no gene match: 11. CDR3 coding DNA: TGTGCCAGCAGTTCCTCGACTAGCGCCTCACACTACGAGCAGTACTTC. Encoded protein: CASSSSTSASHYEQYF.

This chain links TRBV5-4 with TRBJ2-5; TRBD2 matches at 12 bases. This CDR3 is 17 amino acids long. CDR1 and CDR2 from the germline V gene are SGHNT and YYREEE (reference sequence). The V and J ends lost 0 bases and 1 base, in that order; junction bases with no gene match: 4. The CDR3 nucleotides are TGTGCCAGCAGCTTGGGTACTAGCGGGAGGATCCAAGAGACCCAGTACTTC. Its protein product is CASSLGTSGRIQETQYF.

The chain uses TRBV27 and TRBJ1-1, with 9 nucleotides matching TRBD1. From germline, CDR1 is MNHEY and CDR2 SMNVEV (reference sequence). V gave up 4 bases and J gave up 4 bases; unmatched junction bases: 16. CDR3 length equals 18 residues. CDR3 amino acids: CASSSGPGTGKGATEAFF. CDR3 DNA: TGTGCCAGCAGTTCGGGGCCCGGGACAGGGAAAGGGGCCACTGAAGCTTTCTTT.

The V gene is TRBV5-8, the J gene TRBJ2-2; 9 nucleotides agree with TRBD2. The V and J ends lost 0 bases and 1 base, in that order; junction bases with no gene match: 4. The CDR3 has 17 amino acids. The germline gives CDR1 SGHTS, CDR2 YDEGEE. The CDR3 bases are TGTGCCAGCAGCTTGGCTCTAGCGGGGCGGAACACCGGGGAGCTGTTTTTT. Translated, it gives CASSLALAGRNTGELFF.

V gene TRBV9 combines with J gene TRBJ2-4, with D maybe TRBD2 (5 bases). There are 13 residues in the CDR3. Deletions cut 3 bases from V and 8 bases from J, with 12 bases between. Germline assignment: CDR1 SGDLS and CDR2 YYNGEE. CDR3 coding DNA: TGTGCCAGCAGCGGAAACTACGGGGACATTCAGTACTTC. As protein: CASSGNYGDIQYF.

J is TRBJ1-1 and V is TRBV7-9, with 8 bases identical to TRBD1. CDR1 and CDR2 from the germline V gene are SEHNR and FQNEAQ (reference sequence). After removal of 5 bases from V and 4 bases from J, the junction contained 6 bases not matched to a gene. This CDR3 is built from 14 residues. The CDR3 bases are TGTGCCAGCAGCCGGACAGGGAGAGGCACTGAAGCTTTCTTT. Amino acid sequence: CASSRTGRGTEAFF.

The J gene is TRBJ2-7, the V gene TRBV27, with D maybe TRBD1 (5 bases). In germline, CDR1 is MNHEY, CDR2 SMNVEV (reference sequence). With 2 bases removed from V and 1 base from J, the gap between germline ends came to 6 bases. The CDR3 runs 13 residues. CDR3 residues: CASSLQGSYEQYF. The CDR3 bases are TGTGCCAGCAGTTTACAGGGTTCCTACGAGCAGTACTTC.